This T cell receptor beta chain was found in a study of T cells after yellow fever vaccination. Study-level information: Fractions of low cell number were prepared using SMART-Seq v4 Ultra Low Input.

Notes on this clonotype: Its matching antigen is unknown.

The study, taken as a whole, reports: Post-booster repertoires again held most primary-vaccination clones (about 95% CD4, roughly 90% CD8).

Template switching with 5'RACE generated the TCR cDNA and added a universal primer site and UMIs. TCRdb reanalysed the 5' RACE reads using MiXCR and keeps one entry per CDR3 protein. The table has fewer than 450,000 distinct CDR3 sequences, under 14% seen once; the top ten hold around 19%. The sequencing used PBMCs, collected on the day of the first yellow fever vaccination. The sequence came from a man aged 18-30 years who received the YFV17D yellow fever vaccine.

CDR3 DNA: TGTGCCACCAGTGTGGGCTACACAGATACGCAGTATTTT. Its translation is CATSVGYTDTQYF. The rearrangement links TRBV24-1 to TRBJ2-3, with D unclear. Trimming removed 5 bases at V and 2 bases at J, with 7 bases between. The germline gives CDR1 KGHDR, CDR2 SFDVKD. The CDR3 consists of 13 residues.